The rows below give T cell receptor beta chains drawn from one sample of a study of blood T cell repertoires in COVID-19. Repertoires were generated with immunoSEQ multiplex PCR, while TCRdb's copy carries only in-frame clones and drops some. The table records roughly 290,000 clones, 70% to 90% of them present only once. The source material was peripheral blood. All receptors derive from a woman aged 55-75 years with acute or convalescent COVID-19. Each CDR3 is given with its conserved first and last residue. D genes are given only for firm matches. Rows give clone size only sometimes, using once, few, many, or a class for an expanded clone.

clone_size d_call j_call v_call cdr3_nt cdr3_aa
few NA TRBJ2-7 TRBV7-9 TGTGCCAGCAGCTCGGAGGGAGAGCAGTACTTC CASSSEGEQYF
NA NA TRBJ2-7 TRBV6-2/TRBV6-3 TGTGCCAGCAGCGAGCCATCCGGAGGGAAGTACGAGCAGTACTTC CASSEPSGGKYEQYF
NA NA TRBJ1-1 TRBV7-6 TGTGCCAGCAGCTCCCGGCAGGGGATGAACACTGAAGCTTTCTTT CASSSRQGMNTEAFF
NA NA TRBJ1-4 TRBV25-1 TGTGCCAGCAGTGAATCCAGGGTCCCTGAAAAACTGTTTTTT CASSESRVPEKLFF
NA TRBD2 TRBJ2-2 TRBV3-1/TRBV3-2 TGTGCCAGCAGCGCCCGACTAGCAGACACCGGGGAGCTGTTTTTT CASSARLADTGELFF
NA NA TRBJ1-1 TRBV7-9 TGTGCCAGCAGCTTTGACCTGACAGGTAGAGAAGCTGCTGAAGCTTTCTTT CASSFDLTGREAAEAFF
NA NA TRBJ2-3 TRBV27 TGTGCCAGCTCGAGGGACACAGATACGCAGTATTTT CASSRDTDTQYF
NA TRBD1 TRBJ2-7 TRBV11-2 TGTGCCAGCAGCTTAGGTCGAGGACAGGGGAACTACGAGCAGTACTTC CASSLGRGQGNYEQYF
once TRBD2 TRBJ2-5 TRBV28 TGTGCCAGCAGTTTATTGGGCGGGAGGGCCGGTCAAGAGACCCAGTACTTC CASSLLGGRAGQETQYF
NA TRBD2 TRBJ2-1 TRBV6-6 TGTGCCAGCAGTGGGACTAGCGGGGCGTCCTACAATGAGCAGTTCTTC CASSGTSGASYNEQFF
NA TRBD1 TRBJ1-2 TRBV5-4 TGTGCCAGCAGCTTGGAGACAGGGTATAACTATGGCTACACCTTC CASSLETGYNYGYTF
NA NA TRBJ1-2 TRBV4-1 TGCGCCAGCAGCCAAGATGGGGGGGCGCTTAGGCCCCTCACCTTC CASSQDGGALRPLTF
NA TRBD1 TRBJ2-5 TRBV6-5 TGTGCCAGCAGGGGACAGGTACAAGAGACCCAGTACTTC CASRGQVQETQYF
NA NA TRBJ1-5 TRBV2 TGTGCCAGCAGTGATGTCGCAGATTATAGCAATCAGCCCCAGCATTTT CASSDVADYSNQPQHF
NA NA TRBJ2-3 TRBV7-2 TGTGCCAGCAGCGAGGGTCCGGGGTTAGATACGCAGTATTTT CASSEGPGLDTQYF
NA NA TRBJ1-2 TRBV24-1 TGTGCCACCAGTGATACAGGGATGGCCTATGGCTACACCTTC CATSDTGMAYGYTF
NA NA TRBJ1-2 TRBV7-2 TGTGCCAGCAGCGTCGGACATTTTGGGAACTATGGCTACACCTTC CASSVGHFGNYGYTF
NA TRBD2 TRBJ2-1 TRBV12-5 TGTGCTAGTGGTTTGGGACTAGCGGAACATTACAATGAGCAGTTCTTC CASGLGLAEHYNEQFF
NA TRBD1 TRBJ1-4 TRBV4-3 TGCGCCAGCAGCCAAGATGTGGGACAGAGCGAAAAACTGTTTTTT CASSQDVGQSEKLFF
once NA TRBJ2-7 TRBV15 TGTGCCACCAGCAGAGGAGGGGGCGGGAACTCCTACGAGCAGTACTTC CATSRGGGGNSYEQYF
NA TRBD1 TRBJ1-6 TRBV4-3 TGCGCCAGCAGCCAGTGGACAGGGGATAATTCACCCCTCCACTTT CASSQWTGDNSPLHF
NA TRBD1 TRBJ1-5 TRBV5-8 TGTGCCAGCAGCTCGGGACAGGGATTCAATCAGCCCCAGCATTTT CASSSGQGFNQPQHF
NA NA TRBJ2-1 TRBV6-2/TRBV6-3 TGTGCCAGCAGCCAAATGGGAGGCCAATACCTCAATGAGCAGTTCTTC CASSQMGGQYLNEQFF
NA NA TRBJ1-2 TRBV6-5 TGTGCCAGCAGTTACTCCAGGGGAGGGGGAGGCTACACCTTC CASSYSRGGGGYTF
NA TRBD1 TRBJ2-7 TRBV7-3 TGTGCCAGCAGCTTATCGGCCGGGACAGGCTACGAGCAGTACTTC CASSLSAGTGYEQYF
NA TRBD1 TRBJ2-3 TRBV27 TGTGCCAGCAGGGGACAGGGGGCCCTCACAGATACGCAGTATTTT CASRGQGALTDTQYF
NA TRBD1 TRBJ1-3 TRBV7-9 TGTGCCAGCAGCTTACCAGGACAGGGATTTGGAAACACCATATATTTT CASSLPGQGFGNTIYF
NA NA TRBJ2-7 TRBV29-1 TGCAGCGTTGTGTCAGACTACGAGCAGTACTTC CSVVSDYEQYF
NA TRBD1 TRBJ2-2 TRBV9 TGTGCCAGCAGTACTGACAGGGTCGCCGGGGAGCTGTTTTTT CASSTDRVAGELFF
NA TRBD1 TRBJ1-2 TRBV11-2 TGTGCCAGCAGCTCGACAGGGGGGCCCCATGGCTACACCTTC CASSSTGGPHGYTF
NA NA TRBJ2-3 TRBV4-3 TGCGCCAGCTCGGGACTCGACACAGATACGCAGTATTTT CASSGLDTDTQYF
NA NA TRBJ1-5 TRBV12-2 TGTGCAAGTCGCTCACGGCGGTGGGGCGGCTCCGGAGGGAATCAGCCCCAGCATTTT CASRSRRWGGSGGNQPQHF
NA TRBD1 TRBJ2-3 TRBV19 TGTGCCAGTAGTACGGGACAGACCATGGGAGATACGCAGTATTTT CASSTGQTMGDTQYF
NA NA TRBJ1-1 TRBV7-9 TGTGCCGGACAGATGAACACTGAAGCTTTCTTT CAGQMNTEAFF
NA TRBD1 TRBJ2-3 TRBV7-8 TGTGCCAGCAGCTTTTACGGGGACAGGGTCGGTGCTACGCAGTATTTT CASSFYGDRVGATQYF
once NA TRBJ1-6 TRBV19 TGTGCCAGTAGTGTCTCCCTCTCGAGCCGTCGGGATTCACCCCTCCACTTT CASSVSLSSRRDSPLHF
NA NA TRBJ2-3 TRBV7-8 TGTGCCAGCAGCTTAGCGCGGACGGGGGATGTAGATACGCAGTATTTT CASSLARTGDVDTQYF
NA TRBD2 TRBJ2-3 TRBV2 TGTGCCAGCAGAGCACTAGCGGGGGGCGGCACAGATACGCAGTATTTT CASRALAGGGTDTQYF
NA NA TRBJ1-1 TRBV4-1 TGCGCCAGCAGCCAAGACGGAGCGGGGGCGGGTGAAGCTTTCTTT CASSQDGAGAGEAFF
NA TRBD1 TRBJ2-3 TRBV27 TGTGCCAGCAGTTTACGACAGGGCTACACAGATACGCAGTATTTT CASSLRQGYTDTQYF
NA NA TRBJ1-2 TRBV28 TGTGCCAGCAGTCCAACCACGGTGAACTATGGCTACACCTTC CASSPTTVNYGYTF
NA TRBD2 TRBJ2-3 TRBV27 TGTGCCAGCAGTTTTGGACTAGCGGGCCACACAGATACGCAGTATTTT CASSFGLAGHTDTQYF
once TRBD2 TRBJ2-1 TRBV19 TGTGCCAGTAGTAGGTCCGGGACTAGCGGCAATGAGCAGTTCTTC CASSRSGTSGNEQFF
NA TRBD2 TRBJ2-7 TRBV5-1 TGCGCCAGCAGCGAAACCGGGACTAGCGGGGCAACAACCTACGAGCAGTACTTC CASSETGTSGATTYEQYF
NA TRBD1 TRBJ2-5 TRBV7-6 TGTGCCAGCAGCTTAACCCGGGACAGGACCCGGGAGACCCAGTACTTC CASSLTRDRTRETQYF
few TRBD2 TRBJ2-3 TRBV2 TGTGCGGGGGGGGAAGATACGCAGTATTTT CAGGEDTQYF
NA NA TRBJ2-2 TRBV9 TGTGCCAGCAGCGTAGGCGGCGGGGAGCTGTTTTTT CASSVGGGELFF
NA TRBD1 TRBJ2-7 TRBV6-5 TGTGCCAGCGGACGGACAGGTCAAGGTTACGAGCAGTACTTC CASGRTGQGYEQYF
NA NA TRBJ1-6 TRBV28 TGTGCCAGCAGTCTACCATGGACATCGGATTCACCCCTCCACTTT CASSLPWTSDSPLHF
few NA TRBJ2-5 TRBV20-1 TGCAGTGCCATAGGGGGGACCCAGTACTTC CSAIGGTQYF
many NA TRBJ1-6 TRBV5-1 TGCGCCAGCCGTATGGAGGGATCGAGTAATTCACCCCTCCACTTT CASRMEGSSNSPLHF
NA NA TRBJ1-5 TRBV15 TGTGCCACCAGCAGAGAACAGTCGAATCAGCCCCAGCATTTT CATSREQSNQPQHF
NA NA TRBJ1-6 TRBV6-2/TRBV6-3 TGTGCCAGCAGCCCTTGGGGAGGCTATAATTCACCCCTCCACTTT CASSPWGGYNSPLHF
NA NA TRBJ1-2 TRBV4-1 TGCGCCAGCAGCCAAGAGGAAGGGGGAAACTATGGCTACACCTTC CASSQEEGGNYGYTF
NA TRBD1 TRBJ2-7 TRBV7-9 TGTGCCAGCTGGGGACAGGGGGCCCACGAGCAGTACTTC CASWGQGAHEQYF
NA TRBD1 TRBJ1-6 TRBV5-1 TGCGCCAGCAGCCCGGGGGACAGCAATTCACCCCTCCACTTT CASSPGDSNSPLHF
NA NA TRBJ2-7 TRBV7-8 TGTGCCAGCAGCATTACAGGCGAGCAGTACTTC CASSITGEQYF
NA NA TRBJ2-1 TRBV7-3 TGTGCCAGCAGCTTAAGTGGAGGTGGCTACAATGAGCAGTTCTTC CASSLSGGGYNEQFF
NA NA TRBJ1-4 TRBV15 TGTGCCACCAGCAGAGGTTGGACAGCAACTAATGAAAAACTGTTTTTT CATSRGWTATNEKLFF
NA TRBD1 TRBJ1-2 TRBV9 TGTGCCAGCAGCTCAGTAACCCGACAGGGCCGGCTTCAGGACTATGGCTACACCTTC CASSSVTRQGRLQDYGYTF